The 14 T cell receptor beta chains given below trace back to one sample, sequenced in a study of spatial heterogeneity in lung cancer. Time point: sample taken at primary tumor resection. TCRdb re-derived calls from the 5' RACE reads in MiXCR, one entry per CDR3 protein. The sample holds 35,000 to 50,000 distinct CDR3 sequences, 3.1% seen once. Source: normal lung tissue next to the tumor, taken at surgery. These TCRs come from a male donor with early-stage non-small cell lung cancer.

This clonotype occurred many times. A read error may produce the germline difference seen at one junction end. This chain uses TRBV20-1 with TRBJ2-7; D gene unclear. Germline CDR1 is DFQATT and CDR2 is SNEGSKA (reference sequence). This CDR3 comprises 11 residues. Here the CDR3 DNA reads TGCAGTGTTAGACCGGTCGCCGAGCAGTACTTC. It yields the protein CSVRPVAEQYF.

This clonotype appeared many times. The chain carries TRBV2 and TRBJ1-2; D ambiguous. V lost 5 bases and J lost 4, with 14 bases in between. This CDR3 has 14 residues. The germline gives CDR1 SNHLY, CDR2 FYNNEI. The CDR3 DNA sequence: TGTGCCAGCAGTCTAGAAAGGGCGACCTATGGCTACACCTTC. Translating it yields CASSLERATYGYTF.

This clonotype was recorded at least ten times. The chain links TRBV20-1 to TRBJ1-5; no definite D call. Germline V gene data show CDR1 as DFQATT and CDR2 as SNEGSKA (reference sequence). Trimming pared 3 bases from V and 6 bases from J, leaving 12 bases between. This CDR3 is 13 amino acids long. The CDR3 coding sequence is TGCAGTGCTAGGGACGGGGTCCGTCAGCCCCAGCATTTT. This codes for CSARDGVRQPQHF.

Ten or more counts support this clonotype. The chain is built from TRBV9 and TRBJ2-5; D might be TRBD1 (6 bases). The ends were cut back, 1 base at V and 2 bases at J, with 12 bases in the middle. The length of the CDR3 is 15 residues. Per germline, CDR1 SGDLS and CDR2 YYNGEE. Here the CDR3 DNA reads TGTGCCAGCAGCGTAAGGCCAACAGGGCAAGAGACCCAGTACTTC. The encoded protein is CASSVRPTGQETQYF.

This clonotype was observed at least ten times. The chain has TRBV7-2 and TRBJ1-5, with unresolved D. V lost 3 bases, J lost 3 bases, and 6 bases lay in between. Germline-derived CDR1 and CDR2 are SGHTA and FQGNSA. There are 13 residues in the CDR3. The DNA of the CDR3 is TGTGCCAGCAGCTTGGTCAACAATCAGCCCCAGCATTTT. Translation: CASSLVNNQPQHF.

Many counts were recorded for this clonotype. CDR3 nucleotides: TGTGCCAGCAGTTACATCTCCCGGATCAACACTGAAGCTTTCTTT. The encoded protein is CASSYISRINTEAFF. The V and J genes are TRBV6-5 and TRBJ1-1; D remains ambiguous. The CDR3 length is 15 residues. Trimming removed 2 bases from V and 2 bases from J, with 12 bases in between. Germline CDR1 is MNHEY and CDR2 is SVGAGI.

This clonotype was seen repeatedly, ten times or more. The genes are TRBV12-3 or TRBV12-4 and TRBJ2-2; D not resolved. V dropped 3 bases and J dropped 5 bases, with 4 bases sitting between them. The CDR3 consists of 12 residues. The DNA of the CDR3 is TGTGCCAGCAGTTTTAAGACCGGGGAGCTGTTTTTT. The encoded protein is CASSFKTGELFF.

This clonotype was seen ten or more times. The gene calls are TRBV6-6 and TRBJ1-2, with no clear D. CDR1 is MNHNY, CDR2 SVGAGI, per germline (reference sequence). V was pared by 3 bases and J by 0 bases, with 8 bases between. This CDR3 has 14 residues. The CDR3, as DNA: TGTGCCAGCAGTTATGTCTCCGCTAACTATGGCTACACCTTC. It encodes CASSYVSANYGYTF.

This clonotype was recorded at least ten times. The rearrangement joins TRBV12-3 or TRBV12-4 to TRBJ1-5; weak D call: TRBD1 (5 bases). This CDR3 contains 12 residues. V dropped 7 bases and J dropped 7 bases, with 11 bases sitting between them. Here the CDR3 DNA reads TGTGCCAGCAACCAGAGGGGACAGCCCCAGCATTTT. Its translation: CASNQRGQPQHF.

This clonotype was seen many times. The V and J genes are TRBV28 and TRBJ2-3, with D possibly TRBD1 on 6 matching bases. Trimming removed 3 bases from V and 2 bases from J, with 9 bases in between. Germline loops: CDR1 MDHEN, CDR2 SYDVKM. The CDR3 has 14 amino acids. CDR3 DNA sequence: TGTGCCAGCAGTTTGGACAGAAACACAGATACGCAGTATTTT. Translating it yields CASSLDRNTDTQYF.

This clonotype occurred many times. This chain joins TRBV10-3 and TRBJ2-3, with 8 positions matching TRBD1. The junction had 10 bases not matched to a gene; V was cut back by 8 bases and J by 6 bases. The CDR3 totals 14 residues. In germline, CDR1 is ENHRY, CDR2 SYGVKD. The CDR3 DNA reads as TGTGCCATCCAACGGGACAGGAACAAGGATACGCAGTATTTT. It yields the protein CAIQRDRNKDTQYF.

This clonotype was observed a few times. The V and J genes are TRBV5-1 and TRBJ2-5; 12 bases match TRBD1. The V segment lost 7 bases and the J segment 5 bases; nucleotides outside the gene matches: 9. Germline lookup yields CDR1 SGHRS and CDR2 YFSETQ. The CDR3 has 15 residues. The CDR3 here is CASGLTGTGGETQYF. CDR3 nucleotide sequence: TGCGCCAGCGGACTGACCGGGACAGGGGGCGAGACCCAGTACTTC. The full variable domain, in which reference TRBV5-1 and TRBJ2-5 provide the parts outside the CDR3, is KAGVTQTPRYLIKTRGQQVTLSCSPISGHRSVSWYQQTPGQGLQFLFEYFSETQRNKGNFPGRFSGRQFSNSRSEMNVSTLELGDSALYLCASGLTGTGGETQYFGPGTRLLVL.

This clonotype has at least ten counts. This chain links TRBV5-4 with TRBJ2-1; the match to TRBD2 covers 11 bases. The germline CDR1 and CDR2 sequences are SGHNT and YYREEE (reference sequence). This CDR3 is 15 amino acids long. V trimming: 4 bases; J trimming: 6 bases; junction bases outside the gene matches: 6. DNA for the CDR3: TGTGCCAGCAGCCGAACTAGCGGGGGATTCAATGAGCAGTTCTTC. As protein: CASSRTSGGFNEQFF.

In this sample, this clonotype turned up a few times. The V call is TRBV6-1, the J call TRBJ1-4, with D uncertain. CDR1 and CDR2 from the germline V gene are MNHNS and SASEGT. The CDR3 is 15 residues long. Trimming shortened V by 0 bases and J by 6 bases, and 11 bases separated the two germline ends. Written as DNA, the CDR3 is TGTGCCAGCAGTGAAGCGGCACAGTCATATGAAAAACTGTTTTTT. It translates to CASSEAAQSYEKLFF.